This is a list of T cell receptor beta chains from one sample in a study of regulatory T cells in long-lasting Graves disease. TCRdb analysed the multiplex PCR reads with MiXCR anew, one entry per CDR3 protein. The profile shows about 470,000 distinct CDR3 sequences, under 25% of them singletons. The starting material was peripheral blood mononuclear cells (PBMCs), obtained when the disease was refractory, from a patient treated with antithyroid drugs. The receptors originated from a female donor with Graves disease. CDR3s include the opening cysteine and the closing phenylalanine or tryptophan. The D gene is left open where the match is weak. Clone size is not always given. Where it is, it says once, few, many or a class for expanded clones.

TRBV2,many,TRBD2,TRBJ2-7,TGTGCCAGCAGTGTGGCCAGCGGGGGGACCTACGAGCAGTACTTC,CASSVASGGTYEQYF
TRBV7-3,few,-,TRBJ2-2,TGTGCCAGCAGCAGAAACAGTGAGAACACCGGGGAGCTGTTTTTT,CASSRNSENTGELFF
TRBV28,many,-,TRBJ1-1,TGTGCCAGCAGTTTAGTGGGCAGGGTTAACACTGAAGCTTTCTTT,CASSLVGRVNTEAFF
TRBV28,many,-,TRBJ2-7,TGTGCCAGCAGTCCCCTATACGGATACGAGCAGTACTTC,CASSPLYGYEQYF
TRBV9,few,-,TRBJ2-7,TGTGCCAGCAGCCTCGGCGGAACAGCAACCTCCTACGAGCAGTACTTC,CASSLGGTATSYEQYF
TRBV19,-,-,TRBJ2-1,TGTGCCAGTAGTAGGGACATCTACAATGAGCAGTTCTTC,CASSRDIYNEQFF
TRBV20-1,many,TRBD1,TRBJ2-5,TGCAGTGCTTGGTCTGGACAGGCTGACGAGACCCAGTACTTC,CSAWSGQADETQYF
TRBV5-5,few,-,TRBJ1-1,TGTGCCAGCAGCTTGAAAGGGTTGAACACTGAAGCTTTCTTT,CASSLKGLNTEAFF
TRBV15,-,-,TRBJ1-2,TGTGCCACCAGCCCACGAACGCTTAACTATGGCTACACCTTC,CATSPRTLNYGYTF
TRBV27,-,-,TRBJ1-1,TGTGCCAGCATCAGGGGCGATGAAGCTTTCTTT,CASIRGDEAFF
TRBV5-8,few,-,TRBJ1-2,TGTGCCAGCAGCTTGGTACAGAACTATGGCTACACCTTC,CASSLVQNYGYTF
TRBV2,many,-,TRBJ1-2,TGTGCCAGCAGTGAAGTCGGCAGGAATGATGGCTACACCTTC,CASSEVGRNDGYTF
TRBV28,-,-,TRBJ1-1,TGTGCCAGCGGCCTCTCGGTCACTGAAGCTTTCTTT,CASGLSVTEAFF
TRBV7-9,-,-,TRBJ1-4,TGTGCCAGCAGCCAAGGCTGGGCAGCAACTAATGAAAAACTGTTTTTT,CASSQGWAATNEKLFF
TRBV25-1,few,-,TRBJ2-2,TGTGCCAGCAGTGATTTGCGGGAGCTGTTTTTT,CASSDLRELFF
TRBV14,-,-,TRBJ2-7,TGTGCCAGCAGCCAGCAGGGGATCCGCGAGCAGTACTTC,CASSQQGIREQYF
TRBV6-5,-,TRBD1,TRBJ2-2,TGTGCCAGCAGTTCCCGGGACAGCACCGGGGAGCTGTTTTTT,CASSSRDSTGELFF
TRBV4-1,-,-,TRBJ2-7,TGCGCCAGCAGCCAGGCGCCTGGCACCCACTACGAGCAGTACTTC,CASSQAPGTHYEQYF
TRBV5-1,-,-,TRBJ1-1,TGCGCCAGCAGCTTGTCATCGGGGCCCCGGATAGACACTGAAGCTTTCTTT,CASSLSSGPRIDTEAFF
TRBV24-1,-,-,TRBJ2-2,TGTGCCACCAGTGACCCCCCTTACACCGGGAAGCTGTTTTTT,CATSDPPYTGKLFF